This TCR beta chain is drawn from a study of blood T cells in healthy people across ages. Together with a sample-barcoded 5' primer, a J-beta primer mix was included in a second PCR lasting roughly 6 to 12 cycles. Through a template-switch adaptor with 12 random nucleotides, each cDNA molecule received a tag. CDR3-containing paired-end reads numbering at least 2.5 million came from each sample. TCRdb re-called the 5' RACE reads through MiXCR, storing one row per CDR3 protein. The table includes some 710,000 distinct CDR3 sequences, 20% to 25% detected once. A note on this clonotype: At one end the junction does not follow the germline gene, possibly because of a read error.

Germline V gives CDR1 SQVTM, CDR2 ANQGSEA. The CDR3 extends over 12 amino acids. This receptor was taken from a man aged 65 to 85 in good health. J is TRBJ1-3 and V is TRBV29-1, with unresolved D. Sample: blood. For the CDR3, the DNA is TGCAGCGTAGAAGGCAGGTCGAACACCATATATTTT. Protein: CSVEGRSNTIYF.